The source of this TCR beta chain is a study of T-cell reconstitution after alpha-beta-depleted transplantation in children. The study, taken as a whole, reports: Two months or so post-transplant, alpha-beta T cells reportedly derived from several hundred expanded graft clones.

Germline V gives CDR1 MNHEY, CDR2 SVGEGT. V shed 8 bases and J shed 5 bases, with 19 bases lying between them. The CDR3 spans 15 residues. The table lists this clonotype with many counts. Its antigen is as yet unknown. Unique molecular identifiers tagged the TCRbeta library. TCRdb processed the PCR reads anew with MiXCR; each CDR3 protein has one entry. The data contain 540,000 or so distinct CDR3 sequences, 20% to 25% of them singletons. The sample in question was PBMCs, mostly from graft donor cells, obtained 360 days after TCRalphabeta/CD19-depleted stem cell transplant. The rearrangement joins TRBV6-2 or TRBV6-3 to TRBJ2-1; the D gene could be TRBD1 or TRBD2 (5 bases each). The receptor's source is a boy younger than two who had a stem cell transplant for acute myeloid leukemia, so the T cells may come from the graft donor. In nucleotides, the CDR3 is TGTGCCAGCGCTAGAGGGGCAGCGAAAAACAATGAGCAGTTCTTC. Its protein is CASARGAAKNNEQFF.